This T cell receptor (beta chain) originates from a study of blood T cell repertoires in COVID-19. At the level of the study: PBMCs, B-cell-depleted T cells, or T cells were the source of the cDNA or gDNA that made up the material.

Followed longitudinally, the Seattle patients had been enrolled during active infection. This clone has more than one count but fewer than ten. Original processing notes: For nucleated cells, counts were estimated from reference gene primer amplification. Generated by immunoSEQ multiplex PCR, the TCRdb table keeps only in-frame clones and is missing some. That table is the source of V, J and clone size, and D and trimming were worked out from the DNA. Of some 300,000 clones in the sample, roughly 90% were seen once. CDR3 length equals 15 residues. Germline CDR1 reads SGHVS; CDR2 reads FQNEAQ. Trimming cost V 0 bases and J 3 bases; bases outside gene matches: 1.

The chain employs TRBV7-8 and TRBJ1-2; TRBD1 matches at 10 bases. The source is a woman aged 70-85 years with COVID-19, enrolled during active disease. The source material was peripheral blood. The CDR3 DNA reads TGTGCCAGCAGCTTAGCTGGGACAGGGGACTATGGCTACACCTTC. Amino acids: CASSLAGTGDYGYTF.